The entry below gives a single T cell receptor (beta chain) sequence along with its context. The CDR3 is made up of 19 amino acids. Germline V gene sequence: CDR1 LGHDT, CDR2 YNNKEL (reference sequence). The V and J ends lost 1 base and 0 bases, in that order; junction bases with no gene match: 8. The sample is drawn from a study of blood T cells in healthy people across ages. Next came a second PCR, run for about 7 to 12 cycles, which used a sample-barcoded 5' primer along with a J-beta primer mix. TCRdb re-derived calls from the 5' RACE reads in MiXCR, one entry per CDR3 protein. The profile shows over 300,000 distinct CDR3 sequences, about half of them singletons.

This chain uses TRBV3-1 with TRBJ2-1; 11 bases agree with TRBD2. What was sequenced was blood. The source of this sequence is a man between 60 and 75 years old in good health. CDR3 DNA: TGTGCCAGCAGCCAAGTCGCACTAGCGGGAGTCCCCTCCTACAATGAGCAGTTCTTC. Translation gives CASSQVALAGVPSYNEQFF.